These 13 T cell receptor beta chains were all obtained from the same sample, sequenced in a study of T-cell memory formation after mild COVID-19. In TCRdb, the 5' RACE reads were re-called with MiXCR into one record per CDR3 protein. The sample shows 250,000 to 350,000 distinct CDR3 sequences, approximately 19% of them seen only once. The specimen was PBMCs or a T cell subset sorted from them (not recorded which). The receptors originated from a man between 18 and 35 years old who had mild COVID-19 (a few samples of this study predate the infection). Cell type and time point are not known.

The chain employs TRBV4-2 and TRBJ1-2, with a tentative D call TRBD1 (6 bases). Per germline, CDR1 LGHNA and CDR2 YNFKEQ. Trimming took 0 bases from V and 4 from J, leaving 15 bases between them. This CDR3 contains 16 residues. The CDR3 loop reads CASSQDRGQTSYGYTF. In nucleotides, the CDR3 is TGTGCCAGCAGCCAAGATCGCGGACAGACATCCTATGGCTACACCTTC.

The chain is built from TRBV18 and TRBJ2-1; TRBD2 matches at 9 bases. The CDR3 consists of 16 residues. CDR1 and CDR2 from the germline V gene are KGHSH and LQKENI. V trimming: 0 bases; J trimming: 4 bases; junction bases outside the gene matches: 4. CDR3 residues: CASSPPSGGLYNEQFF. CDR3 sequence (DNA): TGTGCCAGCTCACCACCTAGCGGGGGACTTTACAATGAGCAGTTCTTC.

The rearrangement joins TRBV3-1 to TRBJ2-7; D is uncertain. V lost 3 bases to trimming and J lost 3 bases, with 6 bases between them. The CDR3 extends over 12 amino acids. Germline loops: CDR1 LGHDT, CDR2 YNNKEL (reference sequence). CDR3 in amino acids: CASSHLNYEQYF. The CDR3 nucleotides are TGTGCCAGCAGCCATCTCAACTACGAGCAGTACTTC.

This chain links TRBV12-3 or TRBV12-4 with TRBJ2-3, with 7 bases identical to TRBD1. With V trimmed by 7 bases and J by 1 base, 5 bases remained unmatched. The CDR3 totals 14 residues. This CDR3 is CASTHDRGTDTQYF. CDR3 nucleotides: TGTGCCAGCACTCACGACAGGGGCACAGATACGCAGTATTTT.

The CDR3 loop is CAGETGRRRYGYTF. In nucleotides, the CDR3 is TGTGCCGGGGAAACAGGGCGAAGGCGCTATGGCTACACCTTC. V gene TRBV30 combines with J gene TRBJ1-2, with D perhaps matching TRBD1 (6 bases). Germline V gene lookup returns CDR1 GTSNPN and CDR2 SVGIG (reference sequence). Trimming removed 8 bases at V and 4 bases at J, with 20 bases between. The CDR3 loop spans 14 amino acids.

This clonotype was seen a few times. The CDR3 nucleotides are TGTGCCAGCAGCCAGACAGGATCCTACGAGCAGTACGTC. This encodes CASSQTGSYEQYV. J is TRBJ2-7 and V is TRBV11-2; weak D call: TRBD1 (6 bases). V lost 5 bases to trimming and J lost 1 base, with 9 bases between them. In germline, CDR1 is SGHAT, CDR2 FQNNGV. The CDR3 sequence is 13 residues long.

This clonotype was seen only a few times. The chain combines TRBV4-3 with TRBJ2-3, with 7 bases identical to TRBD2. V gave up 4 bases and J gave up 2 bases; unmatched junction bases: 6. Germline values: CDR1 LGHNA, CDR2 YSLEER. The length of the CDR3 is 15 residues. The CDR3 DNA sequence: TGCGCCAGCAGCCCCGGGGAGGGGCTCACAGATACGCAGTATTTT. Protein sequence: CASSPGEGLTDTQYF.

A few counts support this clonotype. The chain combines TRBV9 with TRBJ2-7; perhaps TRBD1 as D (5 bases). This CDR3 has 14 amino acids. V was trimmed by 2 bases and J by 4 bases, leaving 13 bases between them. Germline CDR1 and CDR2: SGDLS and YYNGEE. The CDR3 loop reads CASSVTDTGYEQYF. The CDR3, as DNA: TGTGCCAGCAGCGTGACGGACACAGGATACGAGCAGTACTTC.

This clonotype occurred many times. The rearrangement uses TRBV15 and TRBJ2-5; no reliable D call. From germline, CDR1 is LNHNV and CDR2 YYDKDF (reference sequence). The CDR3 spans 14 residues. V was shortened by 3 bases and J by 0 bases, with 8 bases between the two germline ends. This chain's CDR3 is CATSSGRDQETQYF. The CDR3 coding sequence is TGTGCCACCAGCAGCGGACGGGACCAAGAGACCCAGTACTTC.

V is TRBV15 and J is TRBJ2-7; D possibly corresponds to TRBD2 (5 bases). The V gene lost 4 bases and the J gene lost 9 bases, with 19 bases spanning the gap. The CDR3 loop spans 14 amino acids. Germline CDR1 and CDR2: LNHNV and YYDKDF (reference sequence). The CDR3 spells CATSTGTAARGQYF. CDR3 DNA: TGTGCCACCAGCACTGGTACAGCTGCCCGGGGGCAGTACTTC. Full variable domain (rest looked up from reference TRBV15 and TRBJ2-7): DAMVIQNPRYQVTQFGKPVTLSCSQTLNHNVMYWYQQKSSQAPKLLFHYYDKDFNNEADTPDNFQSRRPNTSFCFLDIRSPGLGDTAMYLCATSTGTAARGQYFGPGTRLTVT.

A few counts support this clonotype. The chain employs TRBV12-3 or TRBV12-4 and TRBJ1-2; 7 bases map to TRBD1. After removal of 6 bases from V and 4 bases from J, the junction contained 8 bases not matched to a gene. The CDR3 length is 14 residues. CDR3 protein: CASSQGGPGYGYTF. In nucleotides, the CDR3 is TGTGCCAGCAGCCAGGGGGGGCCAGGCTATGGCTACACCTTC.

This clonotype has more than one count but fewer than ten. The chain carries TRBV6-5 and TRBJ2-3; no clear D. Deletions cut 8 bases from V and 2 bases from J, with 20 bases between. CDR1 MNHEY and CDR2 SVGAGI come from the germline V gene. This CDR3 is 16 amino acids long. CDR3 sequence: CASGKRGRTVTDTQYF. For the CDR3, the DNA is TGTGCCAGCGGGAAAAGAGGCAGGACCGTCACAGATACGCAGTATTTT.

The rearrangement links TRBV12-3 or TRBV12-4 to TRBJ2-1; D gene ambiguous. This CDR3 comprises 14 residues. V gave up 2 bases and J gave up 6 bases, with 11 bases separating them. CDR3 DNA sequence: TGTGCCAGCAGTTTAACCAACGTCGGCAATGAGCAGTTCTTC. Protein sequence: CASSLTNVGNEQFF.